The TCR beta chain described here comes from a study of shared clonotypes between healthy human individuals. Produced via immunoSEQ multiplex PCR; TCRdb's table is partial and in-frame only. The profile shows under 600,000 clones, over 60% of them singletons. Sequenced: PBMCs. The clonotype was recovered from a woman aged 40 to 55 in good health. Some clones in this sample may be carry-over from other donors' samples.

CDR3 protein: CASSSTEKLFF. The CDR3 DNA follows: TGTGCCAGCAGCTCCACCGAAAAACTGTTTTTT. The rearrangement uses TRBV7-9 and TRBJ1-4; D ambiguous. Germline V gives CDR1 SEHNR, CDR2 FQNEAQ (reference sequence). The CDR3 runs to 11 residues. V lost 4 bases and J lost 8, with 5 bases in between.